This is a list of T cell receptor beta chains from one sample in a study of OX40 agonist ivuxolimab in advanced cancers. Sequencing used immunoSEQ multiplex PCR; TCRdb keeps in-frame clones, though not all of them. The sample has 94,000 or so clones, less than 85% seen once; the top ten hold around 5.5%. This specimen consisted of CD4+ or CD8+ T cells sorted from blood, obtained in a trial of the OX40 agonist ivuxolimab. Source of these receptors: an adult with an advanced solid tumor such as melanoma, head and neck, liver or kidney cancer. The CDR3 runs from the conserved cysteine through the conserved F or W. For some rows the clone size is stated as once, few or many, or as a class when expanded; others skip it.

>NA|TRBV7-2|TRBJ2-2
CASSLLSGGTGAGELFF
>NA|TRBV6-6|TRBJ1-4
CASRPGREKLFF
>NA|TRBV11-2|TRBJ2-3
CASSLARLGGTDTQYF
>NA|TRBV7-7|TRBJ2-1
CASSLTSGGYNEQFF
>NA|TRBV7-9|TRBJ2-3
CASSFTSFDTQYF
>NA|TRBV11-2|TRBJ2-6
CASRDIPGANVLTF
>once|TRBV12-5|TRBJ2-3
CASGLVPPDTQYF
>NA|TRBV6-1|TRBJ2-3
CASSEQASGLSTDTQYF
>NA|TRBV27|TRBJ2-7
CASSLGTSDFYEQYF
>NA|TRBV2|TRBJ2-3
CASNLGPDTQYF
>NA|TRBV6-5|TRBJ1-5
CASSYKVSNQPQHF
>NA|TRBV30|TRBJ1-5
CAWSAQGAQPQHF
>NA|TRBV25-1|TRBJ1-5
CASSGTDNQPQHF